This T cell receptor beta chain emerged from a study of blood T cells in healthy people across ages. The V gene end was trimmed by 7 bases and the J gene end by 7 bases; junction bases not matched to a gene: 24. This CDR3 spans 18 amino acids. Germline V lookup: CDR1 SGHVS, CDR2 FQNEAQ. Combining a sample-barcoded 5' primer with a J-beta primer mix, a second PCR ran for roughly 6 to 12 cycles. One entry per CDR3 protein, called by TCRdb with MiXCR from the 5' RACE reads. The sample consists of 1.4 million or so distinct CDR3 sequences, approximately 43% of them appearing once. The V gene is TRBV7-8, the J gene TRBJ2-7, with 8 bases fitting TRBD2. The receptor was derived from a young woman in good health. Sequencing input: blood. CDR3 region: CASNLRRGARSSYNEQYF. As DNA, the CDR3 is TGTGCCAGCAACCTTCGGCGGGGGGCGCGAAGCTCCTACAATGAGCAGTACTTC.